Only a few counts were recorded for the clone carrying this T cell receptor beta chain. The target antigen is unknown. TCR alpha and TCR beta cDNA libraries carrying sample barcodes and UMIs were produced by 5'RACE using constant-segment primers. Each CDR3 protein is one row after TCRdb ran MiXCR on the 5' RACE reads. The table has fewer than 300,000 distinct CDR3 sequences, 16% seen once. This sample was included in a study of T-cell memory formation after mild COVID-19. The study, taken as a whole, reports: Specificity for SARS-CoV-2 was not confirmed among the second-wave clones peaking on day 37. Some SARS-CoV-2-responding clones were already detected in memory before infection.

The CDR3 runs 15 residues. CDR1 is SGHRS and CDR2 is YFSETQ in the germline V gene. Trimming at V came to 3 bases and at J to 5 bases, leaving 9 bases not matched to a gene. The V gene is TRBV5-1, the J gene TRBJ2-5; TRBD1 matches 8 bases. This sequence originates from a young man who had mild COVID-19 (a few samples of this study predate the infection). Cell type and time point are not known. The sequencing sample was made of PBMCs or a T cell subset sorted from them (not recorded which). The CDR3 sequence is CASSSSTGARETQYF. Written as DNA, the CDR3 is TGCGCCAGCAGCTCGTCGACAGGGGCTAGGGAGACCCAGTACTTC.